The 21 T cell receptor beta chains below were found in one sample sequenced in a study of T cell changes during pregnancy in multiple sclerosis. Sequencing used immunoSEQ multiplex PCR; TCRdb keeps in-frame clones, though not all of them. The table includes roughly 93,000 clones, roughly 92% detected once. The sample consisted of peripheral blood, taken after pregnancy. Every receptor here comes from a female donor with multiple sclerosis, enrolled in a pregnancy study.

The chain couples TRBV7-2 to TRBJ2-5; tentatively, D is TRBD1 (5 bases). Per germline, CDR1 SGHTA and CDR2 FQGNSA. Deletions cut 1 base from V and 5 bases from J, with 17 bases between. The length of the CDR3 is 16 residues. CDR3 region: CASSLGGKYKGETQYF. CDR3 sequence (DNA): TGTGCCAGCAGCTTAGGTGGCAAATACAAGGGGGAGACCCAGTACTTC.

The V and J genes are TRBV10-3 and TRBJ2-3; 10 bases are shared with TRBD2. V lost 8 bases and J lost 5; bases outside the gene matches: 1. This CDR3 region has 12 residues. Germline V gene data show CDR1 as ENHRY and CDR2 as SYGVKD. CDR3 protein: CAIWTSGDTQYF. Here the CDR3 DNA reads TGTGCCATCTGGACTAGCGGAGATACGCAGTATTTT.

The chain employs TRBV29-1 and TRBJ1-2, with 7 bases matching TRBD1. Germline CDR1 is SQVTM and CDR2 is ANQGSEA. Trimming removed 0 bases from V and 6 bases from J; junction bases left unmatched: 7. The CDR3 runs to 14 residues. The chain's CDR3 is CSVEDRAQGNGYTF. CDR3 sequence (DNA): TGCAGCGTTGAAGATCGGGCACAGGGGAATGGCTACACCTTC.

The chain carries TRBV28 and TRBJ1-1; D remains unclear. Germline loops: CDR1 MDHEN, CDR2 SYDVKM. CDR3 length equals 14 residues. Trimming cost V 2 bases and J 4 bases, with 11 bases left between them. The CDR3 protein is CASSLGEGSTEAFF. CDR3 sequence (DNA): TGTGCCAGCAGTTTAGGGGAAGGGAGCACTGAAGCTTTCTTT.

The V and J genes are TRBV5-6 and TRBJ2-7, with a tentative D call TRBD2 (5 bases). CDR1 SGHDT and CDR2 YYEEEE come from the germline V gene. Trimming removed 4 bases at V and 2 bases at J, with 13 bases between. This CDR3 region has 14 residues. The CDR3 DNA reads as TGTGCCAGCAGCCCCCGGGAAAAAACCTACGAGCAGTACTTC. Protein sequence: CASSPREKTYEQYF.

The genes are TRBV5-1 and TRBJ2-1; possibly TRBD1 for D (5 bases). There are 15 residues in the CDR3. Germline CDR1 SGHRS, CDR2 YFSETQ. V gave up 1 base and J gave up 7 bases, with 15 bases separating them. DNA for the CDR3: TGCGCCAGCAGCTTGAGAGCAGGGTCAGCTAATGAGCAGTTCTTC. This codes for CASSLRAGSANEQFF.

The V gene is TRBV4-1, the J gene TRBJ1-6, with D possibly matching TRBD1 (5 bases). The germline V gene has CDR1 MGHRA and CDR2 YSYEKL. CDR3 length: 15 amino acids. V was pared by 0 bases and J by 8 bases, with 11 bases between. The CDR3 protein is CASSQDISRDSPLHF. In nucleotides, the CDR3 is TGCGCCAGCAGCCAAGATATTAGCAGGGATTCACCCCTCCACTTT.

The rearrangement uses TRBV19 and TRBJ2-5; tentative D call: TRBD1 (6 bases). V was clipped by 7 bases and J by 1 base, with 19 bases between them. The germline V gene encodes CDR1 LNHDA and CDR2 SQIVND (reference sequence). This CDR3 is built from 16 residues. For the CDR3, the DNA is TGTGCCAGTAAAATCCATGGGGGCAGGGCCCAAGAGACCCAGTACTTC. Translated, it gives CASKIHGGRAQETQYF.

CDR3 in amino acids: CASSYYTGEETQYF. The CDR3 coding sequence is TGTGCCAGCAGTTACTATACAGGGGAGGAGACCCAGTACTTC. The V call is TRBV6-5, the J call TRBJ2-5; 7 nucleotides align to TRBD1. The V gene end was trimmed by 1 base and the J gene end by 5 bases; junction bases not matched to a gene: 4. Germline V CDR1 and CDR2: MNHEY, SVGAGI. The CDR3 has 14 residues.

In this sample, this clone turned up a few times. The chain joins TRBV18 to TRBJ1-1; TRBD1 is a possible D gene (5 bases). Germline CDR1 KGHSH, CDR2 LQKENI. Trimming stripped 0 bases from V and 7 bases from J, with 15 bases between. This CDR3 region has 15 residues. CDR3 sequence: CASSPPGGPEGEAFF. The CDR3, as DNA: TGTGCCAGCTCACCACCGGGGGGACCGGAAGGTGAAGCTTTCTTT.

The chain is built from TRBV6-5 and TRBJ1-3, with TRBD1 matching 9 bases. The CDR3 contains 15 residues. Germline CDR1 MNHEY, CDR2 SVGAGI. After removal of 5 bases from V and 7 bases from J, the junction contained 9 bases not matched to a gene. The DNA of the CDR3 is TGTGCCAGCAGTACACAGACAGGGGGACGCAACACCATATATTTT. This gives the protein CASSTQTGGRNTIYF.

This chain joins TRBV5-1 and TRBJ1-1; TRBD1 matches 7 bases. V shed 2 bases and J 4 bases; nucleotides not matched to a gene: 5. This CDR3 region has 14 residues. In germline, CDR1 is SGHRS, CDR2 YFSETQ. The DNA of the CDR3 is TGCGCCAGCAGCTTAGATTCAGGGGGCACTGAAGCTTTCTTT. Residues: CASSLDSGGTEAFF.

V usage is TRBV10-1 and J usage is TRBJ2-3, with TRBD2 matching 14 bases. Germline V gives CDR1 WNHNN, CDR2 SYGVQD (reference sequence). The CDR3 is 15 amino acids. Losses at the gene ends were 5 bases for V and 8 bases for J; bases not matched to a gene: 6. CDR3 residues: CASSTPGLAGVTQYF. CDR3 nucleotide sequence: TGCGCCAGCAGTACCCCGGGACTAGCGGGAGTTACGCAGTATTTT.

This chain links TRBV4-3 with TRBJ1-1; a possible D gene is TRBD1 (6 bases). The CDR3 length is 14 residues. CDR1 LGHNA and CDR2 YSLEER come from the germline V gene. The ends were cut back, 1 base at V and 6 bases at J, with 12 bases in the middle. CDR3 nucleotides: TGCGCCAGCAGCCAAGCTACAGGGCATCCTGAAGCTTTCTTT. It specifies CASSQATGHPEAFF.

This chain connects TRBV6-5 to TRBJ1-1; TRBD1 might be the D (5 bases). Germline CDR1 reads MNHEY; CDR2 reads SVGAGI. This CDR3 comprises 13 residues. Trimming took 2 bases from V and 4 from J, leaving 8 bases between them. CDR3 DNA: TGTGCCAGCAGTTACCCGGGACTCACTGAAGCTTTCTTT. This gives the protein CASSYPGLTEAFF.

The V and J genes are TRBV6-1 and TRBJ2-1; TRBD1 might be the D (5 bases). The CDR3 consists of 13 residues. Trimming stripped 2 bases from V and 10 bases from J, with 12 bases between. CDR1 and CDR2 (germline): MNHNS, SASEGT. The CDR3 sequence is CASSEQGLREQFF. As DNA, the CDR3 is TGTGCCAGCAGTGAACAGGGTCTCCGGGAGCAGTTCTTC.

V gene TRBV25-1 combines with J gene TRBJ2-1; 11 bases are shared with TRBD2. V shed 3 bases, J shed 8 bases, and the junction held 6 bases outside the gene matches. The CDR3 totals 15 residues. The germline CDR1 and CDR2 sequences are MGHDK and SYGVNS. The CDR3 here is CASSDVTSGRHEQFF. DNA of the CDR3: TGTGCCAGCAGTGATGTTACTAGCGGGAGACATGAGCAGTTCTTC.

This chain links TRBV6-5 with TRBJ1-2; perhaps TRBD1 as D (6 bases). The CDR3 consists of 16 residues. CDR1 is MNHEY, CDR2 SVGAGI, per germline. V lost 2 bases to trimming and J lost 7 bases, with 20 bases between them. Here the CDR3 DNA reads TGTGCCAGCAGTTACAAATACTCCGGGACACTGGGTGGCTACACCTTC. Translation gives CASSYKYSGTLGGYTF.

The rearrangement uses TRBV7-9 and TRBJ2-1, with 11 bases that match TRBD2. V shed 4 bases and J 6 bases; nucleotides not matched to a gene: 8. CDR1 and CDR2 from the germline V gene are SEHNR and FQNEAQ (reference sequence). There are 16 residues in the CDR3. As DNA, the CDR3 is TGTGCCAGCAGCTCCTTAGCGGGAGGGCCGGGCAATGAGCAGTTCTTC. Protein: CASSSLAGGPGNEQFF. The variable domain in full, with the rest retrieved from reference TRBV7-9 and TRBJ2-1, is DTGVSQNPRHKITKRGQNVTFRCDPISEHNRLYWYRQTLGQGPEFLTYFQNEAQLEKSRLLSDRFSAERPKGSFSTLEIQRTEQGDSAMYLCASSSLAGGPGNEQFFGPGTRLTVL.

The CDR3 spells CASSSSATGEQYF. CDR3 in DNA: TGTGCCAGTAGTTCCTCTGCGACTGGCGAGCAGTACTTC. The genes are TRBV19 and TRBJ2-7; no reliable D call. From germline, CDR1 is LNHDA and CDR2 SQIVND (reference sequence). This CDR3 spans 13 amino acids. The ends were cut back, 5 bases at V and 6 bases at J, with 14 bases in the middle.

CDR3 sequence: CASSFSERAEAFF. DNA of the CDR3: TGTGCCAGCAGCTTTTCCGAGAGGGCTGAAGCTTTCTTT. The V call is TRBV7-2, the J call TRBJ1-1, with D hard to call. The CDR3 contains 13 residues. Germline CDR1 is SGHTA and CDR2 is FQGNSA. The V end lost 3 bases, the J end lost 6 bases, and 11 bases lay between the germline ends.